Sequencing of this T cell receptor beta chain was carried out in a study of T-cell reconstitution after alpha-beta-depleted transplantation in children (TCRdb year 2016). Context from the whole study: Using TCR repertoire profiling, the study quantitatively followed how T-cell immune reconstitution unfolded in children after TCRalphabeta/CD19-depleted allogeneic hematopoietic cell transplantation. Paper-wide results and their limitations: In some patients, the high TCRbeta diversity seen at day 60 was put down to recipient T cells and intrathymic progenitors that had survived conditioning. Apparently early alphabetaT-cell count recovery about two months after transplant reportedly relied on only several hundred rapidly expanded clones derived from non-depleted graft cells. Hyperexpanded clone frequencies declined over subsequent months; after one year, T-cell counts and TCRbeta diversity were mostly attributed to newly produced T cells.

Trimming takes 6 bases off V and 2 bases off J; junction bases not matched to a gene: 4. CDR1 and CDR2 (MDHEN, SYDVKM) derive from the germline V gene. The cysteine opens and the phenylalanine closes a CDR3 of 14 amino acids. The entry retains the CDR3 DNA only, 42 bases that are in frame from base 1. Library generation was performed with PCR. The listed sequencing device is Illumina HiSeq 2500. To normalize quantification of the TCRbeta repertoire, the TCR libraries were built with molecular barcoding that relied on unique molecular identifiers. TCRdb took the public reads, trimmed them with fastp at Q25, ran MiXCR for clone calling and kept in-frame beta chains. One record per CDR3 amino acid sequence lists the most common genes and DNA. The sample profile shows about 290,000 distinct CDR3 sequences; 7.5% to 9% of them were found once. The ten largest clonotypes hold approximately 9% of the sample.

Ten or more counts support this clonotype. Which antigen it targets is not known. No per-base quality is available; no much larger clone lies one base away. What this sample's treatment or condition label stands for: allogeneic hematopoietic cell transplantation with graft depleted of TCRalphabeta T cells and CD19 B cells. TCRalphabeta/CD19-depleted allogeneic hematopoietic cell grafts were given to the transplant recipients, all of whom were children. The sequence came from a female patient between 2 and 15 years old who had a stem cell transplant for Fanconi anemia, so the T cells may come from the graft donor. The sequences come from peripheral blood, collected 360 days after TCRalphabeta/CD19-depleted stem cell transplant. Recombination connected TRBV28 to TRBJ2-3, with TRBD1 matching 8 junction bases. The bases are TGTGCCAGCAGGTGGACAGGGCTCACAGATACGCAGTATTTT. Translation gives CASRWTGLTDTQYF.